Shown below are 31 T cell receptor beta chains from a single sample sequenced in a study of blood T cell repertoires in COVID-19. Only in-frame clones appear in the TCRdb table, and some are missing; sequencing was by immunoSEQ multiplex PCR. The sample has around 84,000 clones; around nine tenths are singletons. Sequences were obtained from peripheral blood. These receptors were taken from a man aged 50-60 years with active COVID-19.

V is TRBV5-4 and J is TRBJ1-2; D unresolved. The CDR3 spans 14 residues. The V and J ends lost 0 bases and 5 bases respectively, with 11 bases between them. Germline V gene sequence: CDR1 SGHNT, CDR2 YYREEE (reference sequence). In nucleotides, the CDR3 is TGTGCCAGCAGCTTGGGTGGCGGGCCATATGGCTACACCTTC. This translates into CASSLGGGPYGYTF. The full variable domain, completed using reference TRBV5-4 and TRBJ1-2, is ETGVTQSPTHLIKTRGQQVTLRCSSQSGHNTVSWYQQALGQGPQFIFQYYREEENGRGNFPPRFSGLQFPNYSSELNVNALELDDSALYLCASSLGGGPYGYTFGSGTRLTVV.

The chain carries TRBV5-6 and TRBJ2-3, with D possibly matching TRBD1 (5 bases). The CDR3 totals 13 residues. The germline CDR1 and CDR2 sequences are SGHDT and YYEEEE. V gave up 3 bases and J gave up 10 bases, with 15 bases separating them. The CDR3 region is CASSSLFQGAQYF. The CDR3 coding sequence is TGTGCCAGCAGCTCCCTTTTTCAAGGGGCGCAGTATTTT. Using reference TRBV5-6 and TRBJ2-3 for the parts outside the CDR3, the full variable domain is DAGVTQSPTHLIKTRGQQVTLRCSPKSGHDTVSWYQQALGQGPQFIFQYYEEEERQRGNFPDRFSGHQFPNYSSELNVNALLLGDSALYLCASSSLFQGAQYFGPGTRLTVL.

The chain joins TRBV2 to TRBJ1-2, with no clear D. V was cut by 8 bases and J by 6 bases, with 16 bases left in between. The CDR3 length is 13 residues. Looked up from germline, CDR1 is SNHLY and CDR2 is FYNNEI. The CDR3 here is CASLRSPGNGYTF. CDR3 DNA: TGTGCCAGCCTCCGGTCCCCCGGGAATGGCTACACCTTC.

The rearrangement joins TRBV3-1 (or the pseudogene TRBV3-2) to TRBJ1-1; D may be TRBD1 (5 bases). CDR3 size: 16 residues. Trimming took 2 bases from V and 1 from J, leaving 14 bases between them. Looked up from germline, CDR1 is LGHDT and CDR2 is YNNKEL (reference sequence). Written as DNA, the CDR3 is TGTGCCAGCAGCCAACCCGGAGGGGTAACGAACACTGAAGCTTTCTTT. This gives the protein CASSQPGGVTNTEAFF.

This rearrangement joins TRBV15 to TRBJ2-4; 8 bases are a match to TRBD1. With V trimmed by 5 bases and J by 1 base, 1 base remained unmatched. This CDR3 is 14 amino acids long. The germline V gene encodes CDR1 LNHNV and CDR2 YYDKDF (reference sequence). The CDR3 loop reads CATSRQGAKNIQYF. The CDR3 coding sequence is TGTGCCACCAGCCGACAGGGGGCCAAAAACATTCAGTACTTC.

CDR3 in DNA: TGTGCCAGCAGCTTACTATACAGCCCCTACGAGCAGTACTTC. It specifies CASSLLYSPYEQYF. The chain couples TRBV11-2 to TRBJ2-7; no definite D call. Germline assignment: CDR1 SGHAT and CDR2 FQNNGV. V was shortened by 2 bases and J by 2 bases, with 10 bases between the two germline ends. CDR3 length: 14 residues.

CDR3 sequence: CASSQEPFSGRTDTQYF. The CDR3 bases are TGTGCCAGCAGCCAAGAGCCCTTCAGCGGCCGCACAGATACGCAGTATTTT. This chain connects TRBV4-2 to TRBJ2-3; weak D call: TRBD2 (5 bases). With 0 bases removed from V and 1 base from J, the gap between germline ends came to 14 bases. The V gene's germline CDR1 is LGHNA and CDR2 YNFKEQ. CDR3 length: 17 amino acids.

This chain links TRBV6-4 with TRBJ1-1, with unresolved D. There are 13 residues in the CDR3. The germline gives CDR1 MRHNA, CDR2 SNTAGT. V was pared by 6 bases and J by 5 bases, with 13 bases between. The CDR3 DNA reads TGTGCCAGCAGCGCGGGAGCAAGAACTGAAGCTTTCTTT. Its translation: CASSAGARTEAFF.

In this sample, this clone turned up once. The chain combines TRBV5-1 with TRBJ2-2, with TRBD1 matching over 7 bases. Trimming took 3 bases from V and 6 from J; bases not matched to a gene: 8. Germline loops: CDR1 SGHRS, CDR2 YFSETQ. The CDR3 extends over 15 amino acids. CDR3 sequence: CASSSLTGQAGELFF. The CDR3 DNA sequence: TGCGCCAGCAGCTCACTGACAGGGCAGGCCGGGGAGCTGTTTTTT.

The genes are TRBV2 and TRBJ1-4; a possible D gene is TRBD1 (5 bases). This CDR3 comprises 14 residues. V lost 7 bases and J lost 5, with 14 bases in between. In germline, CDR1 is SNHLY, CDR2 FYNNEI. CDR3 sequence (DNA): TGTGCCAGCACCGGAGGGGTTACGAATGAAAAACTGTTTTTT. Its translation: CASTGGVTNEKLFF. The variable domain in full, with the rest retrieved from reference TRBV2 and TRBJ1-4, is EPEVTQTPSHQVTQMGQEVILRCVPISNHLYFYWYRQILGQKVEFLVSFYNNEISEKSEIFDDQFSVERPDGSNFTLKIRSTKLEDSAMYFCASTGGVTNEKLFFGSGTQLSVL.

The chain employs TRBV30 and TRBJ2-7, with D tentatively TRBD2 (6 bases). The CDR3 length is 14 residues. The V gene's germline CDR1 is GTSNPN and CDR2 SVGIG (reference sequence). The V gene lost 0 bases and the J gene lost 6 bases, with 15 bases spanning the gap. This CDR3 reads CAWSVPGLLGEQYF. The CDR3 region has the DNA TGTGCCTGGAGTGTTCCGGGACTTTTGGGCGAGCAGTACTTC.

J is TRBJ2-1 and V is TRBV29-1, with a possible D match to TRBD1 (5 bases). The CDR3 length is 13 residues. V lost 4 bases, J lost 8 bases, and 15 bases lay in between. Germline V CDR1 and CDR2: SQVTM, ANQGSEA. The CDR3 reads CSVVGPESYEQFF. The CDR3 nucleotides are TGCAGCGTTGTGGGGCCGGAGTCGTATGAGCAGTTCTTC.

In this sample, this clone turned up a few times. The chain is built from TRBV6-6 and TRBJ2-3; TRBD1 agrees at 7 bases. CDR3 size: 15 residues. The V segment lost 5 bases and the J segment 0 bases; nucleotides outside the gene matches: 5. Germline lookup yields CDR1 MNHNY and CDR2 SVGAGI (reference sequence). CDR3 region: CASSPGQTSTDTQYF. In DNA form, the CDR3 reads TGTGCCAGCAGTCCGGGACAGACTAGCACAGATACGCAGTATTTT.

This chain uses TRBV9 with TRBJ1-2; weak D call: TRBD1 (5 bases). CDR1 is SGDLS, CDR2 YYNGEE, per germline. Trimming stripped 4 bases from V and 1 base from J, with 11 bases between. This CDR3 is built from 14 residues. The CDR3 sequence: CASSLLDSNYGYTF. The CDR3 nucleotides read TGTGCCAGCAGCCTCCTAGACAGTAACTATGGCTACACCTTC.

The chain has TRBV6-1 and TRBJ2-3; 12 bases line up with TRBD2. Germline values: CDR1 MNHNS, CDR2 SASEGT. The CDR3 contains 17 residues. J was trimmed by 0 bases and V by 2 bases; bases with no gene match: 3. For the CDR3, the DNA is TGTGCCAGCAGTGAATATCTAGCGGGAGGGAGCACAGATACGCAGTATTTT. Amino acids: CASSEYLAGGSTDTQYF.

The V call is TRBV10-2, the J call TRBJ2-3; perhaps TRBD1 as D (6 bases). V lost 4 bases and J 1 base, leaving 9 bases between the germline ends. There are 14 residues in the CDR3. Looked up from germline, CDR1 is WSHSY and CDR2 is SAAADI. The CDR3 DNA reads as TGCGCCAGCAGTGCGGGACACCGCACAGATACGCAGTATTTT. Amino acids: CASSAGHRTDTQYF.

The V and J genes are TRBV6-4 and TRBJ2-2, with 8 bases matching TRBD1. There are 14 residues in the CDR3. Germline V CDR1 and CDR2: MRHNA, SNTAGT. Trimming cost V 0 bases and J 6 bases; bases outside gene matches: 0. CDR3 nucleotide sequence: TGTGCCAGCAGTGACTCACAGGGGGCCGGGGAGCTGTTTTTT. This sequence encodes CASSDSQGAGELFF.

The V gene is TRBV5-1, the J gene TRBJ2-7; the D gene is possibly TRBD1 (6 bases). Germline values: CDR1 SGHRS, CDR2 YFSETQ. Trimming removed 4 bases from V and 4 bases from J, with 9 bases in between. This CDR3 contains 12 residues. This CDR3 reads CASSIGGYEQYF. The CDR3 coding sequence is TGCGCCAGCAGCATAGGGGGATACGAGCAGTACTTC.

The chain links TRBV3-1 (or the pseudogene TRBV3-2) to TRBJ1-6; the match to TRBD1 covers 9 bases. The CDR3 has 15 amino acids. CDR1 is LGHDT, CDR2 YNNKEL, per germline (reference sequence). V was clipped by 5 bases and J by 12 bases; unmatched bases: 11. DNA for the CDR3: TGTGCCAGCAGCTTCCGACAGGGGGGACAGGGACCCCTCCACTTT. Its translation is CASSFRQGGQGPLHF.

V and J are TRBV11-3 and TRBJ2-3; D remains ambiguous. The CDR3 covers 14 residues. V was pared by 1 base and J by 6 bases, with 11 bases between. The germline CDR1 and CDR2 sequences are SGHNT and YENEEA. CDR3 nucleotides: TGTGCCAGCAGCTTAGCACTACCTACGGATACGCAGTATTTT. Residues: CASSLALPTDTQYF.

This clone was counted once. The V gene is TRBV6-1, the J gene TRBJ1-3; a possible D gene is TRBD1 (5 bases). The ends were cut back, 2 bases at V and 0 bases at J, with 11 bases in the middle. CDR1 is MNHNS, CDR2 SASEGT, per germline. The CDR3 runs 16 residues. CDR3 nucleotide sequence: TGTGCCAGCAGTGAACGGGGGGAAAGCTCTGGAAACACCATATATTTT. Amino acid sequence: CASSERGESSGNTIYF.

The chain recombines TRBV30 with TRBJ1-5; D is perhaps TRBD1 (6 bases). The CDR3 sequence is 15 residues long. Trimming cost V 3 bases and J 2 bases, with 14 bases left between them. From germline, CDR1 is GTSNPN and CDR2 SVGIG (reference sequence). The CDR3 nucleotides read TGTGCCTGGAGCCCTCCACCAGGGGGCAATCAGCCCCAGCATTTT. Its translation is CAWSPPPGGNQPQHF.

The chain carries TRBV2 and TRBJ2-1; TRBD1 might be the D (5 bases). Germline V gene lookup returns CDR1 SNHLY and CDR2 FYNNEI. V lost 6 bases and J 2 bases, leaving 14 bases between the germline ends. The CDR3 loop spans 15 amino acids. CDR3 region: CASSVDTIPYNEQFF. CDR3 bases: TGTGCCAGCAGCGTGGACACCATCCCCTACAATGAGCAGTTCTTC.

The V call is TRBV4-1, the J call TRBJ2-2, with a possible D match to TRBD2 (6 bases). In germline, CDR1 is MGHRA, CDR2 YSYEKL. CDR3 size: 18 residues. Trimming took off 1 base at V and 6 bases at J, with 21 bases between the two ends. CDR3 region: CASSQGPASWRAAGELFF. CDR3 in DNA: TGCGCCAGCAGCCAAGGACCCGCTAGTTGGAGGGCAGCCGGGGAGCTGTTTTTT.

V usage is TRBV5-1 and J usage is TRBJ2-3; TRBD1 matches at 7 bases. Germline assignment: CDR1 SGHRS and CDR2 YFSETQ. V was clipped by 3 bases and J by 2 bases; unmatched bases: 15. The CDR3 is made up of 18 amino acids. The DNA of the CDR3 is TGCGCCAGCAGCTCGGGGACAGATAAGACCACCATCACAGATACGCAGTATTTT. Amino acid sequence: CASSSGTDKTTITDTQYF.

The chain is built from TRBV29-1 and TRBJ1-2; D perhaps matches TRBD1 (5 bases). Trimming shortened V by 3 bases and J by 7 bases, and 18 bases separated the two germline ends. This CDR3 comprises 14 residues. From germline, CDR1 is SQVTM and CDR2 ANQGSEA. The CDR3 DNA reads TGCAGCGTTGAGGGCTATCGGAGGGGCTCTGGCTACACCTTC. It encodes CSVEGYRRGSGYTF.

The V and J genes are TRBV29-1 and TRBJ2-3; 9 bases agree with TRBD2. Trimming took 8 bases from V and 3 from J; bases not matched to a gene: 6. Germline V gene data show CDR1 as SQVTM and CDR2 as ANQGSEA. The CDR3 length is 13 residues. Written as DNA, the CDR3 is TGCAGCCTGGCGGGAGGGTTTACAGATACGCAGTATTTT. Translating it yields CSLAGGFTDTQYF.

The rearrangement uses TRBV5-5 and TRBJ1-2, with D possibly matching TRBD1 (6 bases). Looked up from germline, CDR1 is SGHKS and CDR2 is YYEKEE (reference sequence). The CDR3 sequence is 14 residues long. V shed 1 base and J shed 3 bases, with 10 bases lying between them. The CDR3 sequence: CASSLSQGDYGYTF. The DNA for the CDR3 is TGTGCCAGCAGCTTGTCACAGGGCGACTATGGCTACACCTTC.

V and J are TRBV10-3 and TRBJ2-3, with 10 bases that match TRBD2. V lost 4 bases, J lost 2 bases, and 12 bases stayed unmatched. Germline CDR1 reads ENHRY; CDR2 reads SYGVKD. CDR3 size: 18 residues. CDR3: CAISGSGRARRDTDTQYF. Here the CDR3 DNA reads TGTGCCATCAGTGGGAGCGGGAGGGCCAGGCGAGACACAGATACGCAGTATTTT.

The J gene is TRBJ2-2, the V gene TRBV28, with 7 positions matching TRBD1. The CDR3 length is 17 residues. Germline CDR1 is MDHEN and CDR2 is SYDVKM. V dropped 6 bases and J dropped 0; count of bases not matched to a gene: 10. The CDR3: CASSPGQPLANTGELFF. CDR3 nucleotides: TGTGCCAGCAGCCCGGGACAGCCCCTAGCGAACACCGGGGAGCTGTTTTTT.

This clone has a handful of counts. V gene TRBV4-1 combines with J gene TRBJ1-1; 8 bases are shared with TRBD1. Germline CDR1 is MGHRA and CDR2 is YSYEKL. The V segment lost 0 bases and the J segment 10 bases; nucleotides outside the gene matches: 13. The CDR3 runs 16 residues. CDR3 sequence: CASSQDRGLARPRAFF. The DNA for the CDR3 is TGCGCCAGCAGCCAAGACAGGGGGCTGGCGCGGCCCCGAGCTTTCTTT.